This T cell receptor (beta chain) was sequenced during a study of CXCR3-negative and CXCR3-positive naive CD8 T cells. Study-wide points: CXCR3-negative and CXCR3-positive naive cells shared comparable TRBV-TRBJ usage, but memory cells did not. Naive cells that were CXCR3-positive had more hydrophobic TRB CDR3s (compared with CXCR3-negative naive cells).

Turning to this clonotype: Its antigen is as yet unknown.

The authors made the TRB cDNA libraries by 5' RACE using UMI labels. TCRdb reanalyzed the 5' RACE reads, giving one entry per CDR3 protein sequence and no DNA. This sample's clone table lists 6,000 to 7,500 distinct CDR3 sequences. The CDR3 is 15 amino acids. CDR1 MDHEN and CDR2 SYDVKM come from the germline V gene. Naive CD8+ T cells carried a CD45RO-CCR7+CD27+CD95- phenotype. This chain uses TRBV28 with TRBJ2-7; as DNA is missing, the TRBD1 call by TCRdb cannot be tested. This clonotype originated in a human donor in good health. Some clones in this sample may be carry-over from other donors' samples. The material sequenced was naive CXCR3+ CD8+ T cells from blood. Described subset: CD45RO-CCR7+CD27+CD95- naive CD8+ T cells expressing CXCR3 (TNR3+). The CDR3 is CASSFPQGGSYEQYF.